Presented here are 26 T cell receptor beta chains from one specimen sequenced in a study of T cell clonality in common variable immunodeficiency. The assay was immunoSEQ multiplex PCR, and TCRdb's table has in-frame clones only and misses some. The sample is made up of approximately 37,000 clones, none counted only once. Sequencing was performed on peripheral blood mononuclear cells. The receptors were sampled from a person aged 18 to 75 in good health.

This clone was seen a handful of times. CDR3 DNA, as far as it was read: TGTGCCAGTAGTATGAGGACAGGGGGCATCACAGATACG. This sequence encodes CASSMRTGGITDT. The entire CDR3 is CASSMRTGGITDTQYF. The chain carries TRBV19 and TRBJ2-3; 11 nucleotides match TRBD1. The observed sequence ends 3 residues before the CDR3 terminus, with the missing tail filled in from the germline J gene. The CDR3 spans 16 residues. The germline V gene has CDR1 LNHDA and CDR2 SQIVND (reference sequence). The trim removed 3 bases at V and 2 bases at J, leaving 4 bases unmatched. Full variable domain (missing parts from reference TRBV19 and TRBJ2-3): DGGITQSPKYLFRKEGQNVTLSCEQNLNHDAMYWYRQDPGQGLRLIYYSQIVNDFQKGDIAEGYSVSREKKESFPLTVTSAQKNPTAFYLCASSMRTGGITDTQYFGPGTRLTVL.

Ten or more counts support this clone. Here the CDR3 reads CASSVGGRGYEQYF. The CDR3 DNA, read in part, is TGTGCCAGTAGTGTTGGAGGCAGGGGCTACGAG. The rearrangement uses TRBV19 and TRBJ2-7, with D tentatively TRBD1 (6 bases). The CDR3 end is not reached by the read, which stops 3 residues before it; the germline J gene fills it in. CDR3 size: 14 residues. Germline loops: CDR1 LNHDA, CDR2 SQIVND (reference sequence). V lost 5 bases to trimming and J lost 3 bases, with 14 bases between them.

This clone was seen repeatedly, ten times or more. The missing CDR3 end, 3 residues past where the read stops, is filled in from the germline J gene. The V call is TRBV11-2, the J call TRBJ1-4; D is perhaps TRBD1 (5 bases). CDR3 length equals 14 residues. The V and J ends lost 5 bases and 6 bases respectively, with 13 bases between them. Germline CDR1 is SGHAT and CDR2 is FQNNGV. The covered CDR3 bases are TGTGCCAGCAGCCCCTCGTGGGGGGATGAAAAA. Its protein product is CASSPSWGDEK. The whole CDR3 is CASSPSWGDEKLFF.

This clone was recorded a few times. The read comes to an end 3 residues before the CDR3 does, leaving the germline J gene to fill in the end. The chain uses TRBV2 and TRBJ2-7; 11 bases are shared with TRBD1. Trimming at V came to 4 bases and at J to 2 bases, leaving 4 bases not matched to a gene. The germline gives CDR1 SNHLY, CDR2 FYNNEI. The CDR3 totals 15 residues. The CDR3 loop is CASSGGTGGTYEQYF. CDR3 DNA, as far as it was read: TGTGCCAGCAGTGGCGGGACAGGGGGTACCTACGAG.

This clone has at least ten counts. The read is 3 residues too short to cover the CDR3 end, so that end is filled in from the germline J gene. The chain has TRBV20-1 and TRBJ2-1; the D gene is possibly TRBD2 (5 bases). This CDR3 has 17 amino acids. Trimming removed 0 bases from V and 4 bases from J, with 19 bases in between. Germline V gene data show CDR1 as DFQATT and CDR2 as SNEGSKA (reference sequence). The covered CDR3 bases are TGCAGTGCTAGAGATCCCGAATCGGGCAGACTATACAATGAG. Encoded protein: CSARDPESGRLYNE. In full, the CDR3 is CSARDPESGRLYNEQFF.

About this clone itself: From the germline J gene comes the end of the CDR3, since the read stops 3 residues before it. The chain recombines TRBV11-2 with TRBJ2-7; 8 bases fit TRBD2. Trimming cost V 5 bases and J 1 base; bases outside gene matches: 7. The CDR3 is made up of 15 amino acids. In germline, CDR1 is SGHAT, CDR2 FQNNGV. This CDR3 reads CASSLGLALSYEQYF. CDR3 bases read: TGTGCCAGCAGCCTTGGACTAGCTCTTTCCTACGAG.

This clone was seen at least ten times. The CDR3 is cut off 3 residues early in the read; its end comes from the germline J gene. The gene calls are TRBV20-1 and TRBJ1-1; D is unclear. The germline CDR1 and CDR2 sequences are DFQATT and SNEGSKA (reference sequence). V dropped 0 bases and J dropped 0 bases, with 11 bases sitting between them. The CDR3 runs 15 residues. Incomplete CDR3 DNA: TGCAGTGCTAGAGATAGCGGCGGAATGAACACTGAA. Protein sequence: CSARDSGGMNTE. The complete CDR3 reads CSARDSGGMNTEAFF.

This clone was detected ten times or more. From the germline J gene comes the end of the CDR3, since the read stops 3 residues before it. V and J are TRBV20-1 and TRBJ1-2, with 10 bases aligning to TRBD1. V was pared by 2 bases and J by 6 bases, with 3 bases of the junction left unmatched. The CDR3 consists of 13 residues. The germline V gene has CDR1 DFQATT and CDR2 SNEGSKA (reference sequence). The CDR3 is CSARTTGGHGYTF. The sequenced part of the CDR3 DNA is TGCAGTGCTAGAACGACAGGGGGCCATGGC.

For this clone: The read halts 3 residues ahead of the CDR3 end, with the missing end drawn from the germline J gene. The gene calls are TRBV7-9 and TRBJ1-1; 8 nucleotides match TRBD1. Germline loops: CDR1 SEHNR, CDR2 FQNEAQ (reference sequence). V was clipped by 8 bases and J by 1 base; unmatched bases: 9. This CDR3 is built from 15 residues. CDR3 DNA (partial): TGTGCCAGCCAAAAAGGACAGGGAACGAACACTGAA. Its protein is CASQKGQGTNTE. The CDR3 as a whole reads CASQKGQGTNTEAFF.

This clone appeared many times. The missing CDR3 end, 3 residues past where the read stops, is filled in from the germline J gene. This chain connects TRBV20-1 to TRBJ1-1; weak D call: TRBD1 (5 bases). CDR3 length: 15 amino acids. V shed 1 base and J shed 1 base, with 13 bases lying between them. Germline CDR1 is DFQATT and CDR2 is SNEGSKA (reference sequence). CDR3 protein: CSARGTTGKNTEAFF. The CDR3 bases that were read are TGCAGTGCTAGAGGAACAACAGGCAAGAACACTGAA.

There are many counts of this clone. The read falls 3 residues short of the CDR3 end, and the missing part is taken from the germline J gene. The chain has TRBV5-1 and TRBJ2-2, with 7 bases identical to TRBD2. CDR3 length: 14 residues. V was clipped by 5 bases and J by 8 bases; unmatched bases: 9. Per germline, CDR1 SGHRS and CDR2 YFSETQ. The CDR3 bases that were read are TGCGCCAGCAGTTTACAACTAGCGACGGGGGAG. This encodes CASSLQLATGE. The whole CDR3 sequence is CASSLQLATGELFF.

This clone was recorded many times. The CDR3 goes on 3 residues after the read ends, and that part is filled in from the germline J gene. The V and J genes are TRBV20-1 and TRBJ2-1; TRBD1 matches at 12 bases. Germline V gives CDR1 DFQATT, CDR2 SNEGSKA (reference sequence). CDR3 size: 15 residues. V was pared by 5 bases and J by 7 bases, with 9 bases of the junction left unmatched. The CDR3 protein is CSAPPGTGGSNEQFF. Incomplete CDR3 DNA: TGCAGTGCTCCACCCGGGACAGGGGGCTCTAATGAG.

With respect to this clone: The CDR3 end falls 3 residues outside the read, so it is completed with the germline J gene. J is TRBJ2-2 and V is TRBV19; D is perhaps TRBD2 (5 bases). This CDR3 is built from 14 residues. CDR1 is LNHDA, CDR2 SQIVND, per germline (reference sequence). The CDR3 is CASSKGQTNEKLFF. CDR3 DNA (partial): TGTGCCAGTAGTAAGGGTCAGACTAATGAAAAG.

This clone turned up a few times. The missing CDR3 end, 3 residues past where the read stops, is filled in from the germline J gene. The chain has TRBV5-1 and TRBJ2-3, with D perhaps matching TRBD2 (5 bases). CDR3 length: 15 amino acids. V lost 4 bases and J lost 0, with 12 bases in between. Germline V gene lookup returns CDR1 SGHRS and CDR2 YFSETQ. The covered CDR3 bases are TGCGCCAGCAGCACCGGGCGGACTAGCACAGATACG. Residues: CASSTGRTSTDT. In full, the CDR3 is CASSTGRTSTDTQYF.

At least ten counts were recorded for this clone. The read halts 3 residues ahead of the CDR3 end, with the missing end drawn from the germline J gene. The chain recombines TRBV2 with TRBJ2-2; 8 bases are shared with TRBD1. The length of the CDR3 is 14 residues. Germline assignment: CDR1 SNHLY and CDR2 FYNNEI. Losses at the gene ends were 9 bases for V and 4 bases for J; bases not matched to a gene: 7. Partial CDR3 DNA: TGTGCCAGTCTCAGGGGGCGCGGCACCGGGGAG. Protein sequence: CASLRGRGTGE. The whole CDR3 sequence is CASLRGRGTGELFF.

This clone was detected ten times or more. The read comes to an end 3 residues before the CDR3 does, leaving the germline J gene to fill in the end. V usage is TRBV19 and J usage is TRBJ2-3; D perhaps matches TRBD2 (6 bases). The CDR3 contains 14 residues. Germline loops: CDR1 LNHDA, CDR2 SQIVND (reference sequence). V lost 3 bases to trimming and J lost 1 base, with 8 bases between them. Incomplete CDR3 DNA: TGTGCCAGTAGTATCGGAGGGGGCACAGATACG. Protein: CASSIGGGTDT. The whole CDR3 protein reads CASSIGGGTDTQYF.

Many counts were recorded for this clone. The CDR3 extends 3 residues past the end of the read, so its final part is completed from the germline J gene. The chain combines TRBV5-1 with TRBJ1-1; the D gene is possibly TRBD1 (6 bases). The CDR3 runs to 13 residues. V shed 4 bases and J shed 0 bases, with 7 bases lying between them. The germline gives CDR1 SGHRS, CDR2 YFSETQ. CDR3 amino acids: CASSDRLNTEAFF. The part of the CDR3 DNA that was read is TGCGCCAGCAGCGACAGGTTGAACACTGAA.

This clone was observed a few times. A much more abundant neighbour one base away suggests this may be a read error. The CDR3 is cut off 3 residues early in the read; its end comes from the germline J gene. Other DNA sequences in the sample encode the same CDR3. The rearrangement uses TRBV7-2 and TRBJ1-1; D call uncertain. Germline CDR1 SGHTA, CDR2 FQGNSA. This CDR3 spans 15 amino acids. The V and J ends lost 3 bases and 1 base respectively, with 12 bases between them. Incomplete CDR3 DNA: TGTGCCAGCAGCTTGGCTCAGTATTCGAACACTGAA. It encodes CASSLAQYSNTE. The whole CDR3 protein is CASSLAQYSNTEAFF.

The table lists this clone with many counts. The read falls 3 residues short of the CDR3 end, and the missing part is taken from the germline J gene. V and J are TRBV20-1 and TRBJ1-2, with 10 bases matching TRBD1. CDR1 and CDR2 (germline): DFQATT, SNEGSKA (reference sequence). V gave up 1 base and J gave up 7 bases; unmatched junction bases: 9. CDR3 size: 15 residues. Incomplete CDR3 DNA: TGCAGTGCTAGAGCGGGGGGACAGGGGTCGTTTGGC. As protein: CSARAGGQGSFG. The entire CDR3 is CSARAGGQGSFGYTF.

At least ten counts were recorded for this clone. The CDR3 extends 3 residues past the end of the read, so its final part is completed from the germline J gene. This rearrangement joins TRBV5-1 to TRBJ1-1; possible D gene TRBD1, 5 bases. The CDR3 extends over 16 amino acids. Germline V gene data show CDR1 as SGHRS and CDR2 as YFSETQ. The V and J ends lost 0 bases and 3 bases respectively, with 15 bases between them. The covered CDR3 bases are TGCGCCAGCAGCTTGGGGCAGGGAATAGGAGACACTGAA. The encoded protein is CASSLGQGIGDTE. The entire CDR3 sequence reads CASSLGQGIGDTEAFF.

This clone was found many times. CDR3 DNA, as far as it was read: TGTGCCAGCAGTGGTGGAGGGGGCCATTCCTACGAG. Translation: CASSGGGGHSYE. The whole CDR3 is CASSGGGGHSYEQYF. The chain recombines TRBV2 with TRBJ2-7, with D possibly TRBD1 on 7 matching bases. The read stops 3 residues short of the end of the CDR3; the missing end is completed from the germline J gene. Germline CDR1 and CDR2: SNHLY and FYNNEI. V was shortened by 4 bases and J by 1 base, with 14 bases between the two germline ends. The length of the CDR3 is 15 residues. Based on the CDR3 plus reference TRBV2 and TRBJ2-7, the full variable domain is EPEVTQTPSHQVTQMGQEVILRCVPISNHLYFYWYRQILGQKVEFLVSFYNNEISEKSEIFDDQFSVERPDGSNFTLKIRSTKLEDSAMYFCASSGGGGHSYEQYFGPGTRLTVT.

This clone was picked up a small number of times. The sequenced fragment ends 3 residues before the CDR3 boundary, so the rest is inferred from the germline J gene. The V and J genes are TRBV19 and TRBJ2-7; D gene unclear. V was cut by 5 bases and J by 0 bases, with 14 bases left in between. The CDR3 runs to 15 residues. CDR1 LNHDA and CDR2 SQIVND come from the germline V gene (reference sequence). CDR3 DNA, as far as it was read: TGTGCCAGTAGTGTCCTAGGCAAAAACTCCTACGAG. Its translation is CASSVLGKNSYE. The whole CDR3 reads CASSVLGKNSYEQYF.

To note about this clone: Being one base from a much bigger clone, this may be a read error. Sequencing ends 3 residues short of the CDR3 end; the germline J gene provides the rest. The V call is TRBV19, the J call TRBJ2-2; 9 positions agree with TRBD1. Germline values: CDR1 LNHDA, CDR2 SQIVND (reference sequence). There are 16 residues in the CDR3. The CDR3 bases that were read are TGTGCCAGTAGTATAGTACCGGGACAGGGCTCCGAAAAG. It specifies CASSIVPGQGSEK. The complete CDR3 protein is CASSIVPGQGSEKLFF.

Ten or more counts support this clone. Sequencing ends 3 residues short of the CDR3 end; the germline J gene provides the rest. The rearrangement links TRBV10-1 to TRBJ1-2; 8 nucleotides agree with TRBD1. CDR1 and CDR2 from the germline V gene are WNHNN and SYGVQD (reference sequence). V was pared by 5 bases and J by 4 bases, with 9 bases of the junction left unmatched. The CDR3 totals 15 residues. Incomplete CDR3 DNA: TGCGCCAGCAGTCCCGGACAGGGTAGAGGCTATGGC. Its translation: CASSPGQGRGYG. The CDR3 reads in full as CASSPGQGRGYGYTF.

This clone has at least ten counts. The CDR3 is cut off 3 residues early in the read; its end comes from the germline J gene. The rearrangement joins TRBV18 to TRBJ2-3; no clear D. V dropped 3 bases and J dropped 5 bases, with 9 bases sitting between them. The length of the CDR3 is 13 residues. The germline V gene encodes CDR1 KGHSH and CDR2 LQKENI. CDR3 in amino acids: CASSPQPGDTQYF. Partial CDR3 DNA: TGTGCCAGCTCACCCCAACCGGGAGATACG.

This clone came up many times. The sequence runs out 3 residues before the end of the CDR3; the remainder is reconstructed from the germline J gene. The rearrangement joins TRBV28 to TRBJ2-7; 8 nucleotides match TRBD1. Losses at the gene ends were 1 base for V and 1 base for J; bases not matched to a gene: 6. The CDR3 contains 16 residues. The V gene's germline CDR1 is MDHEN and CDR2 SYDVKM. The CDR3 DNA, read in part, is TGTGCCAGCAGTTTATACCGACAGGGGAGGTCCTACGAG. Its protein is CASSLYRQGRSYE. The whole CDR3 reads CASSLYRQGRSYEQYF.